The clone carrying this TCR beta chain was observed a handful of times. Antigen unknown. This sample was taken from a study of long-term antiretroviral therapy in people with HIV. The CDR3 covers 17 residues. Trimming removed 4 bases from V and 1 base from J, with 19 bases in between. Per the germline V gene, CDR1 is MNHEY and CDR2 is SMNVEV (reference sequence). With survey level as its setting, the immunoSEQ assay was v3.0. TCRdb's copy holds only in-frame clones and misses some; the assay was immunoSEQ multiplex PCR. Of about 28,000 clones listed, 85% to 90% are singletons. At least two post-ART and at least one pre-ART PBMC sample were available for each donor. Study-level findings and limits: The study collected blood between 2004 and 2017, possibly under older ART regimens. Upon ART, diversity increased but remained lower than transplant donor controls. Unavailable data included ART adherence, viral resistance and therapy changes (switches in treatment).

The chain has TRBV27 and TRBJ1-1, with no clear D. The sequences come from unsorted PBMCs, collected 0.8 years after starting antiretroviral therapy. The TCR originated in a woman aged 30 to 39 with HIV. CDR3 bases: TGTGCCAGCAGTTGTCAGGAACAGAACATTGAGAACACTGAAGCTTTCTTT. Protein sequence: CASSCQEQNIENTEAFF.